This TCR beta chain appears in the sequencing data of a study of cytomegalovirus exposure and HLA in healthy donors. Points from the study as a whole: The classifier reportedly diagnosed cytomegalovirus status with high sensitivity and specificity. The authors later linked a missense DCLRE1C variant to TCR beta V- and J-gene trimming.

V was clipped by 4 bases and J by 0 bases; unmatched bases: 7. The germline V gene encodes CDR1 MGHRA and CDR2 YSYEKL. The CDR3 contains 16 residues. The PCR made use of 60 Vbeta and 13 Jbeta primers. How the authors handled the data: Later work found around 72 million unique TCR beta chains, with roughly 11 million shared. Produced via immunoSEQ multiplex PCR; TCRdb's table is partial and in-frame only. D and trimming were read from the DNA, whereas the V and J calls and clone size are those reported in that table. This table has 70,000 to 80,000 clones, under 85% appearing once. As for this clone: Its antigen remains unidentified.

The source is a woman in her forties in good health and CMV-seropositive. The sequenced sample was PBMCs. The chain is built from TRBV4-1 and TRBJ2-3, with TRBD2 identical over 7 bases. CDR3 DNA: TGCGCCAGCAGCCGAGGGGAGGGAACTAGCACAGATACGCAGTATTTT. Protein sequence: CASSRGEGTSTDTQYF.